The rows below give T cell receptor beta chains drawn from one sample of a study of cytomegalovirus exposure and HLA in healthy donors. Clones were read by immunoSEQ multiplex PCR, and TCRdb kept only the in-frame ones, dropping some. The sample shows 50,000 to 60,000 clones, 73% of them seen only once. Sequencing was done on a sample of PBMCs. The receptor set was obtained from a man between 18 and 35 years old in good health and CMV-seronegative. Each CDR3 is given with its conserved first and last residue. The D gene is left open where the match is weak. Clone size is stated in some rows and not others, as once, few, many or a class when expanded.

d_gene: -; v_gene: TRBV7-8; abundance: -; j_gene: TRBJ1-3; CDR3nt: TGTGCCAGCAGCAATCTGATCAGGACAGTAGCGGGAAACACCATATATTTT; CDR3aa: CASSNLIRTVAGNTIYF
d_gene: TRBD1; v_gene: TRBV29-1; abundance: -; j_gene: TRBJ2-2; CDR3nt: TGCAGCGTTGCCTTTGGGACAGGGGGTTCCGGGGAGCTGTTTTTT; CDR3aa: CSVAFGTGGSGELFF
d_gene: -; v_gene: TRBV18; abundance: once; j_gene: TRBJ2-7; CDR3nt: TGTGCCAGCTCACCTGGGACAACGACTACCTACGAGCAGTACTTC; CDR3aa: CASSPGTTTTYEQYF
d_gene: -; v_gene: TRBV6-5; abundance: -; j_gene: TRBJ2-1; CDR3nt: TGTGCCAGCAGTTACGAGTCGGGGACATTCAATGAGCAGTTCTTC; CDR3aa: CASSYESGTFNEQFF
d_gene: -; v_gene: TRBV10-2; abundance: -; j_gene: TRBJ1-2; CDR3nt: TGCGCCAGCTTCGTTCAGAACTATGGCTACACCTTC; CDR3aa: CASFVQNYGYTF
d_gene: -; v_gene: TRBV27; abundance: -; j_gene: TRBJ1-1; CDR3nt: TGTGCCAGCAGAAAGACAGAAAACACTGAAGCTTTCTTT; CDR3aa: CASRKTENTEAFF
d_gene: -; v_gene: TRBV7-9; abundance: -; j_gene: TRBJ1-2; CDR3nt: TGTGCCAGCATTCTAGGCTCGGCGAACTATGGCTACACCTTC; CDR3aa: CASILGSANYGYTF
d_gene: -; v_gene: TRBV7-2; abundance: -; j_gene: TRBJ2-3; CDR3nt: TGTGCCAGCAGCTTAACTCCAGCGGTTACAGATACGCAGTATTTT; CDR3aa: CASSLTPAVTDTQYF
d_gene: TRBD1; v_gene: TRBV6-5; abundance: -; j_gene: TRBJ2-7; CDR3nt: TGTGCCAGCAGTCCAACAGGGGTTAAATCCTACGAGCAGTACTTC; CDR3aa: CASSPTGVKSYEQYF
d_gene: TRBD1; v_gene: TRBV28; abundance: -; j_gene: TRBJ1-1; CDR3nt: TGTGCCAGCAGTTCCTCGACAGGGGATGCCACTGAAGCTTTCTTT; CDR3aa: CASSSSTGDATEAFF
d_gene: TRBD2; v_gene: TRBV29-1; abundance: -; j_gene: TRBJ2-5; CDR3nt: TGCAGCGTAGGGACTAGCGGGAGTGCCCCAGAGACCCAGTACTTC; CDR3aa: CSVGTSGSAPETQYF
d_gene: -; v_gene: TRBV4-3; abundance: few; j_gene: TRBJ1-2; CDR3nt: TGCGCCAGCAGCCAAGGTCCCTCCGGGTTGTTTGGCTACACCTTC; CDR3aa: CASSQGPSGLFGYTF
d_gene: TRBD1; v_gene: TRBV27; abundance: -; j_gene: TRBJ1-1; CDR3nt: TGTGCCAGCAGTCAGACAGGGGACACTGAAGCTTTCTTT; CDR3aa: CASSQTGDTEAFF
d_gene: -; v_gene: TRBV5-6; abundance: -; j_gene: TRBJ1-5; CDR3nt: TGTGCCAGCAGCCGACAGGCGATCAATCAGCCCCAGCATTTT; CDR3aa: CASSRQAINQPQHF
d_gene: -; v_gene: TRBV6-1; abundance: few; j_gene: TRBJ1-4; CDR3nt: TGTGCCAGCAGTGCAACCGGACAGAATGAAAAACTGTTTTTT; CDR3aa: CASSATGQNEKLFF
d_gene: TRBD1; v_gene: TRBV2; abundance: few; j_gene: TRBJ2-3; CDR3nt: TGTGCCAGCAGTGAATGGGACAGTAGTGTCCGCACAGATACGCAGTATTTT; CDR3aa: CASSEWDSSVRTDTQYF
d_gene: -; v_gene: TRBV4-3; abundance: few; j_gene: TRBJ2-3; CDR3nt: TGCGCCAGCAGCCAAGACCACAGAACGGTTCAAGATACGCAGTATTTT; CDR3aa: CASSQDHRTVQDTQYF
d_gene: -; v_gene: TRBV28; abundance: -; j_gene: TRBJ2-1; CDR3nt: TGTGCCAGCACCCCCCCAGCCGGGGACACCAATGAGCAGTTCTTC; CDR3aa: CASTPPAGDTNEQFF
d_gene: TRBD2; v_gene: TRBV4-3; abundance: -; j_gene: TRBJ2-1; CDR3nt: TGCGCCAGCAGCCAGGGACTAGTGGGGGGGAATGAGCAGTTCTTC; CDR3aa: CASSQGLVGGNEQFF
d_gene: -; v_gene: TRBV18; abundance: -; j_gene: TRBJ1-2; CDR3nt: TGTGCCAGCTCACCACTGGGGGCGGAGAATGGCTACACCTTC; CDR3aa: CASSPLGAENGYTF
d_gene: -; v_gene: TRBV7-6; abundance: -; j_gene: TRBJ2-7; CDR3nt: TGTGCCAGCAGCTTAAGGGGGTTTCCTGCCTACGAGCAGTACTTC; CDR3aa: CASSLRGFPAYEQYF
d_gene: -; v_gene: TRBV7-2; abundance: -; j_gene: TRBJ1-5; CDR3nt: TGTGCCAGCAGCAGAGACGGGGTCGGCAATCAGCCCCAGCATTTT; CDR3aa: CASSRDGVGNQPQHF
d_gene: -; v_gene: TRBV7-6; abundance: few; j_gene: TRBJ2-1; CDR3nt: TGTGCCAGCAGCCACGGGGTAGGGGAGGTATTGAATGAGCAGTTCTTC; CDR3aa: CASSHGVGEVLNEQFF
d_gene: TRBD2; v_gene: TRBV29-1; abundance: -; j_gene: TRBJ2-7; CDR3nt: TGCAGCGTTGGGCTAGCGGGAGTTGGTTACGAGCAGTACTTC; CDR3aa: CSVGLAGVGYEQYF
d_gene: -; v_gene: TRBV30; abundance: -; j_gene: TRBJ1-1; CDR3nt: TGTGCCTGGAGTGTCTGGGGCGTGAACACTGAAGCTTTCTTT; CDR3aa: CAWSVWGVNTEAFF
d_gene: -; v_gene: TRBV19; abundance: -; j_gene: TRBJ2-5; CDR3nt: TGTGCCACCGCAGGGATGGGGACCCAGTACTTC; CDR3aa: CATAGMGTQYF
d_gene: -; v_gene: TRBV7-8; abundance: -; j_gene: TRBJ2-2; CDR3nt: TGTGCCAGCAGCTTAGGAGTCTTTGGGAACACCGGGGAGCTGTTTTTT; CDR3aa: CASSLGVFGNTGELFF
d_gene: -; v_gene: TRBV6-5; abundance: -; j_gene: TRBJ2-7; CDR3nt: TGTGCCAGCAGTTACAGCGACGAGCAGTACTTC; CDR3aa: CASSYSDEQYF
d_gene: -; v_gene: TRBV2; abundance: few; j_gene: TRBJ1-5; CDR3nt: TGTGCCAGCAGTGGAGCGGACCGGGACACGCGCAATCAGCCCCAGCATTTT; CDR3aa: CASSGADRDTRNQPQHF
d_gene: TRBD2; v_gene: TRBV15; abundance: few; j_gene: TRBJ2-3; CDR3nt: TGTGCCACCCGGGACGGACTAGCGTTAGATACGCAGTATTTT; CDR3aa: CATRDGLALDTQYF
d_gene: -; v_gene: TRBV29-1; abundance: -; j_gene: TRBJ2-7; CDR3nt: TGCAGCGTTGGGGGAGGCGAGTTGGCCTACGAGCAGTACTTC; CDR3aa: CSVGGGELAYEQYF
d_gene: -; v_gene: TRBV2; abundance: -; j_gene: TRBJ2-5; CDR3nt: TGTGCCAGCAGTGATAGAGAGACCCAGTACTTC; CDR3aa: CASSDRETQYF
d_gene: TRBD2; v_gene: TRBV30; abundance: -; j_gene: TRBJ2-1; CDR3nt: TGTGCCCTGACTAGCGGGAGAGACCTGTTCTTC; CDR3aa: CALTSGRDLFF
d_gene: -; v_gene: TRBV15; abundance: -; j_gene: TRBJ1-5; CDR3nt: TGTGCCACCAGCGAAAGGGGTCGAGCGCCCCAGCATTTT; CDR3aa: CATSERGRAPQHF
d_gene: TRBD1; v_gene: TRBV7-2; abundance: -; j_gene: TRBJ1-5; CDR3nt: TGTGCCAGCAGCAAACCTCAGGGGGTTGGCAATCAGCCCCAGCATTTT; CDR3aa: CASSKPQGVGNQPQHF
d_gene: TRBD1; v_gene: TRBV19; abundance: -; j_gene: TRBJ1-4; CDR3nt: TGTGCCACCAGGACAGGCGTCAATGAAAAACTGTTTTTT; CDR3aa: CATRTGVNEKLFF
d_gene: TRBD2; v_gene: TRBV7-8; abundance: few; j_gene: TRBJ2-5; CDR3nt: TGTGCCAGCAGCTTGGGTAGCGGGAGAGTCAACCAAGAGACCCAGTACTTC; CDR3aa: CASSLGSGRVNQETQYF
d_gene: -; v_gene: TRBV30; abundance: -; j_gene: TRBJ1-2; CDR3nt: TGTGCCTGGTGCCCCGGACTTTCTACTAACTATGGCTACACCTTC; CDR3aa: CAWCPGLSTNYGYTF
d_gene: TRBD2; v_gene: TRBV30; abundance: -; j_gene: TRBJ2-2; CDR3nt: TGTGCCTGGAGTGGGGCGGGGGACTGGCTGTTTTTT; CDR3aa: CAWSGAGDWLFF
d_gene: TRBD2; v_gene: TRBV4-3; abundance: -; j_gene: TRBJ2-5; CDR3nt: TGCGCCAGCAGCCCTTTGGCGGGAGTGATGGAGACCCAGTACTTC; CDR3aa: CASSPLAGVMETQYF
d_gene: -; v_gene: TRBV9; abundance: -; j_gene: TRBJ1-1; CDR3nt: TGTGCCAGCAGCGTAGCCCCAGGGAACACTGAAGCTTTCTTT; CDR3aa: CASSVAPGNTEAFF
d_gene: -; v_gene: TRBV29-1; abundance: few; j_gene: TRBJ2-7; CDR3nt: TGCAGCGTTCAGGGAATGTTCGGAGAGCAGTACTTC; CDR3aa: CSVQGMFGEQYF
d_gene: -; v_gene: TRBV5-4; abundance: -; j_gene: TRBJ2-5; CDR3nt: TGTGCCAGCAGCCTCCCCCAAGAGACCCAGTACTTC; CDR3aa: CASSLPQETQYF
d_gene: -; v_gene: TRBV14; abundance: -; j_gene: TRBJ2-6; CDR3nt: TGTGCCAGCAGGGCGGTTGGGGCCAACGTCCTGACTTTC; CDR3aa: CASRAVGANVLTF
d_gene: -; v_gene: TRBV30; abundance: -; j_gene: TRBJ1-5; CDR3nt: TGTGCCTGGAGTGAGACTCGCGGCAATCAGCCCCAGCATTTT; CDR3aa: CAWSETRGNQPQHF
d_gene: -; v_gene: TRBV23-1; abundance: few; j_gene: TRBJ2-7; CDR3nt: TGCGCCAGCAGTACCGGACAGTCCTACGAGCAGTACTTC; CDR3aa: CASSTGQSYEQYF
d_gene: -; v_gene: TRBV6-5; abundance: -; j_gene: TRBJ2-2; CDR3nt: TGTGCCAGCTCGAACATAAACACCGGGGAGCTGTTTTTT; CDR3aa: CASSNINTGELFF
d_gene: -; v_gene: TRBV6-5; abundance: -; j_gene: TRBJ1-6; CDR3nt: TGTGCCAGCAGTTACTCGAACAGTCCCTATTCACCCCTCCACTTT; CDR3aa: CASSYSNSPYSPLHF
d_gene: -; v_gene: TRBV6-1; abundance: once; j_gene: TRBJ1-6; CDR3nt: TGTGCCAGCAGTGCGTCTTATAATTCACCCCTCCACTTT; CDR3aa: CASSASYNSPLHF
d_gene: TRBD1; v_gene: TRBV6-5; abundance: -; j_gene: TRBJ1-3; CDR3nt: TGTGCCAGCAGTTACGGGCAGGGGGTAAACACCATATATTTT; CDR3aa: CASSYGQGVNTIYF
d_gene: TRBD1; v_gene: TRBV4-2; abundance: -; j_gene: TRBJ1-1; CDR3nt: TGTGCCAGCAGCCAAGATCTGGCCAGGGGGTTCACTGAAGCTTTCTTT; CDR3aa: CASSQDLARGFTEAFF
d_gene: -; v_gene: TRBV6-5; abundance: -; j_gene: TRBJ1-1; CDR3nt: TGTGCCAGCAGAGCCGGACAGCTGAACACTGAAGCTTTCTTT; CDR3aa: CASRAGQLNTEAFF
d_gene: TRBD2; v_gene: TRBV6-5; abundance: -; j_gene: TRBJ2-5; CDR3nt: TGTGCCAGCAGTTACAGGGCGGGAGGGCCTCGAGAGACCCAGTACTTC; CDR3aa: CASSYRAGGPRETQYF
d_gene: -; v_gene: TRBV7-2; abundance: -; j_gene: TRBJ1-2; CDR3nt: TGTGCCAGCAGTATCAGGGTAGACTATGGCTACACCTTC; CDR3aa: CASSIRVDYGYTF
d_gene: TRBD1; v_gene: TRBV6-5; abundance: -; j_gene: TRBJ1-2; CDR3nt: TGTGCCAGCAGTTACGAGGGACAGGGAGTCGGTGGCTACACCTTC; CDR3aa: CASSYEGQGVGGYTF
d_gene: -; v_gene: TRBV28; abundance: few; j_gene: TRBJ1-6; CDR3nt: TGTGCTTCCCAGAGGCAGGGAACCTCACCCCTCCACTTT; CDR3aa: CASQRQGTSPLHF
d_gene: -; v_gene: TRBV30; abundance: few; j_gene: TRBJ2-4; CDR3nt: TGTGCCTGCGGAAGGGGGTCAGCCAAAAACATTCAGTACTTC; CDR3aa: CACGRGSAKNIQYF
d_gene: -; v_gene: TRBV7-3; abundance: once; j_gene: TRBJ1-1; CDR3nt: TGTGCCAGCAGCCCTGGGGGCCAATCCGAAGCTTTCTTT; CDR3aa: CASSPGGQSEAFF
d_gene: -; v_gene: TRBV5-5; abundance: few; j_gene: TRBJ2-7; CDR3nt: TGTGCCAGCAGCTTGGACATCTACGAGCAGTACTTC; CDR3aa: CASSLDIYEQYF